This is a list of T cell receptor beta chains from one sample in a study of metastatic and nonmetastatic thyroid tumors. TCRdb re-analyzed the PCR reads through MiXCR. The table records approximately 16,000 clones, roughly a third of them present only once. The specimen was tumor tissue. The receptors derive from a female donor with papillary thyroid cancer or a benign thyroid nodule (not recorded which). Some clones in this sample may be carry-over from other donors' samples. Each CDR3 is given with its conserved first and last residue. A D gene is named only where the DNA matches it firmly. Clone sizes are given selectively: once, few, many, or a class where the clone is expanded.

DNA: TGTGCCTGGAGACGGGACATTAGGGAACCCTTCTTT
CDR3: CAWRRDIREPFF
V: TRBV30
D: NA
size: many
length: 12
J: TRBJ1-1

DNA: TGTGCCTGGAGAGGGTCTCCGCGTGAGCAGTACTTC
CDR3: CAWRGSPREQYF
V: TRBV30
D: NA
size: NA
length: 12
J: TRBJ2-7

DNA: TGTGCCTGCAGCTTGGATCTTCTTAATGAAAAAATGTTTTTT
CDR3: CACSLDLLNEKMFF
V: TRBV5-6
D: NA
size: NA
length: 14
J: TRBJ1-4

DNA: TGTGCCAGCAGTTTAGGACAATACCCCCTCGTACGGCAGTACTTC
CDR3: CASSLGQYPLVRQYF
V: TRBV27
D: NA
size: many
length: 15
J: TRBJ2-7

DNA: TGTGCCAGCAGGTTAGCGGGAGGCCATACCAATGAGCAGTTCTTC
CDR3: CASRLAGGHTNEQFF
V: TRBV5-5
D: TRBD2
size: NA
length: 15
J: TRBJ2-1

DNA: TGTGCCAGCAGCCAAGTGGGGAGTACCCCTGAAGCTTTCTTT
CDR3: CASSQVGSTPEAFF
V: TRBV14
D: NA
size: medium-sized
length: 14
J: TRBJ1-1

DNA: NA
CDR3: CISVSGDRVVTF
V: TRBV7-5
D: NA
size: many
length: 12
J: TRBJ1-2

DNA: TGTGCTAGTGGTGCAATGACAGGGGCAGAGGGCAATCAGCCCCAGCATTTT
CDR3: CASGAMTGAEGNQPQHF
V: TRBV12-5
D: TRBD1
size: many
length: 17
J: TRBJ1-5

DNA: TGCGCCAGCAGCTCCCCGGACAGGTTGAACACTGAAGCTTTCTTT
CDR3: CASSSPDRLNTEAFF
V: TRBV5-1
D: TRBD1
size: NA
length: 15
J: TRBJ1-1

DNA: TGTGCCAGCAGCCCACGGGACAGGGGGTACTATGGCTACACCTTC
CDR3: CASSPRDRGYYGYTF
V: TRBV13
D: TRBD1
size: many
length: 15
J: TRBJ1-2

DNA: TGTGCCAGCAGTGAAGCAGAACAGATGAACACTGAAGCTTTCTTT
CDR3: CASSEAEQMNTEAFF
V: TRBV6-1
D: NA
size: medium-sized
length: 15
J: TRBJ1-1

DNA: TGTGCCAGCAGCTTAGGCCCACAGGGTTTGGGTTCACCCCTCCACTTT
CDR3: CASSLGPQGLGSPLHF
V: TRBV7-6
D: NA
size: NA
length: 16
J: TRBJ1-6

DNA: TGCGCCAGCAGTGAGTACAGGGGATCACCCCTCCACTTT
CDR3: CASSEYRGSPLHF
V: TRBV10-1
D: TRBD1
size: medium-sized
length: 13
J: TRBJ1-6

DNA: TGTGCCAGCATGAACAGCAATAACTATGGCTACACCTTC
CDR3: CASMNSNNYGYTF
V: TRBV5-5
D: NA
size: NA
length: 13
J: TRBJ1-2

DNA: TGTGCCAGCAGTTCCTACAGGGGGTTCGGAAACACCATATATTTT
CDR3: CASSSYRGFGNTIYF
V: TRBV28
D: TRBD1
size: few
length: 15
J: TRBJ1-3

DNA: TGTGCCAGCAGTCCGTCCGACAGGGCTGGCTACACCTTC
CDR3: CASSPSDRAGYTF
V: TRBV5-5
D: TRBD1
size: once
length: 13
J: TRBJ1-2

DNA: TGTGCCAGCAGCTTAGATCCCACAGGAGAGAACACCGGGGAGCTGTTTTTT
CDR3: CASSLDPTGENTGELFF
V: TRBV11-2
D: NA
size: NA
length: 17
J: TRBJ2-2

DNA: TGTGCCAGCAGCTTAGGGACAGGGGGCGCCTCCACTGAAGCTTTCTTT
CDR3: CASSLGTGGASTEAFF
V: TRBV11-3
D: TRBD1
size: once
length: 16
J: TRBJ1-1

DNA: TGTGCCAGCAGTGCAGGGGTAGGGGATTCACCCCTCCACTTT
CDR3: CASSAGVGDSPLHF
V: TRBV6-1
D: NA
size: few
length: 14
J: TRBJ1-6

DNA: TGTGCCAGCAGGGCGACAGGGGTATATGGCTACACCTTC
CDR3: CASRATGVYGYTF
V: TRBV6-1
D: TRBD1
size: few
length: 13
J: TRBJ1-2

DNA: TGCGCCAGCAGTCGACGGGGGGACACTGAAGCTTTCTTT
CDR3: CASSRRGDTEAFF
V: TRBV10-2
D: NA
size: NA
length: 13
J: TRBJ1-1

DNA: TGTGCCAGCAGTTATTCGGGACAGGGGTCTGGCTACACCTTC
CDR3: CASSYSGQGSGYTF
V: TRBV6-2/TRBV6-3
D: TRBD1
size: medium-sized
length: 14
J: TRBJ1-2

DNA: TGTGCCAGCAGCTTAGCCAGGTACACTGAAGCTTTCTTT
CDR3: CASSLARYTEAFF
V: TRBV11-2
D: NA
size: NA
length: 13
J: TRBJ1-1

DNA: TGTGCCAGCTCACCACCTCGGGCCCCCTACGAGCAGTACTTC
CDR3: CASSPPRAPYEQYF
V: TRBV18
D: NA
size: NA
length: 14
J: TRBJ2-7

DNA: TGTGCCAGCAGTCAAAGCAGACAGGGATGGGAGCAGTTCTTC
CDR3: CASSQSRQGWEQFF
V: TRBV6-1
D: TRBD1
size: NA
length: 14
J: TRBJ2-1

DNA: TGCGCCAGCATCCCCGGAGACAGGAGCTACGAGCAGTACTTC
CDR3: CASIPGDRSYEQYF
V: TRBV5-1
D: NA
size: NA
length: 14
J: TRBJ2-7

DNA: TGTGCCACCAGTGACTCCGGACAGCGCACCCAGCCCCAGCATTTT
CDR3: CATSDSGQRTQPQHF
V: TRBV24-1
D: NA
size: medium-sized
length: 15
J: TRBJ1-5

DNA: TGTGCCAGCAGCCCCAGGGCAGGGCATCCTGAGGAAAAACTGTTTTTT
CDR3: CASSPRAGHPEEKLFF
V: TRBV4-2
D: NA
size: many
length: 16
J: TRBJ1-4

DNA: TGTGCCAGCAGTGAAGGAGGGGGACAAACTGAAGCTTTCTTT
CDR3: CASSEGGGQTEAFF
V: TRBV6-1
D: NA
size: large
length: 14
J: TRBJ1-1

DNA: TGCGCCAGCAGCCGAAATAAAGGGAGTGAGCAGTTCTTC
CDR3: CASSRNKGSEQFF
V: TRBV4-1
D: NA
size: once
length: 13
J: TRBJ2-1

DNA: TGTGCCAGCAGCGAGGCAGACAGGTCGAACACTGAAGCTTTCTTT
CDR3: CASSEADRSNTEAFF
V: TRBV5-6
D: NA
size: NA
length: 15
J: TRBJ1-1

DNA: TGTGCCAGCAGCTTAGGTCAGGGGTTCTACGAGCAGTACTTC
CDR3: CASSLGQGFYEQYF
V: TRBV7-9
D: NA
size: NA
length: 14
J: TRBJ2-7

DNA: TGTGCCAGCAGCCAAGGGTCTCATGAGCAGTTCTTC
CDR3: CASSQGSHEQFF
V: TRBV4-2
D: NA
size: NA
length: 12
J: TRBJ2-1

DNA: TGCAGTGCTCCAACACAACTGAACACTGAAGCTTTCTTT
CDR3: CSAPTQLNTEAFF
V: TRBV20-1
D: NA
size: many
length: 13
J: TRBJ1-1

DNA: TGTGCCAGCAGTTTTGAAGAGACCCAGTACTTC
CDR3: CASSFEETQYF
V: TRBV12-3/TRBV12-4
D: NA
size: many
length: 11
J: TRBJ2-5

DNA: TGCGCCAGCAGCCAAGATCGAGAGCGGGAGGGCCGATTATACTTC
CDR3: CASSQDREREGRLYF
V: TRBV4-1
D: TRBD2
size: NA
length: 15
J: TRBJ2-7

DNA: TGCGCCAGCAGCTTAGCGGACGACAGGAGCTATGGCTACACCTTC
CDR3: CASSLADDRSYGYTF
V: TRBV5-1
D: NA
size: medium-sized
length: 15
J: TRBJ1-2